Shown below are 32 T cell receptor beta chains from a single sample sequenced in a study of technical replicates of blood from four donors (dated by TCRdb to 2016 to 2017). The method behind the library was the immunoSEQ multiplex PCR assay. The immuneACCESS repertoire file appears here via TCRdb, limited to in-frame rearrangements. These files lack a portion of the clones; in checked studies, under half of the deficit traces to unresolved V genes, and the cause of the others is not known. The sample table holds about 57,000 clones, of which just under 95% were seen once. The ten biggest clones cover approximately 4% of the sample. Source material: PBMCs. The source of these receptors is a human donor in good health. Some clones in this sample may be carry-over from other donors' samples.

The chain recombines TRBV27 with TRBJ1-1, with D maybe TRBD1 (5 bases). CDR3 length: 13 amino acids. Trimming stripped 6 bases from V and 3 bases from J, with 11 bases between. CDR1 and CDR2 (germline): MNHEY, SMNVEV (reference sequence). The CDR3 sequence is CASSETAYTEAFF. CDR3 nucleotides: TGTGCCAGCAGCGAGACAGCTTACACTGAAGCTTTCTTT.

The chain recombines TRBV4-1 with TRBJ2-1; tentatively, D is TRBD1 (5 bases). The CDR3 runs 17 residues. Germline V gene lookup returns CDR1 MGHRA and CDR2 YSYEKL. Trimming pared 0 bases from V and 6 bases from J, leaving 18 bases between. The CDR3 DNA sequence: TGCGCCAGCAGCCAAGAGCGAAGGCAGGGTAGTCGCAATGAGCAGTTCTTC. Amino acids: CASSQERRQGSRNEQFF.

This chain connects TRBV5-4 to TRBJ2-5; D is perhaps TRBD1 (6 bases). The CDR3 contains 15 residues. Germline-derived CDR1 and CDR2 are SGHNT and YYREEE (reference sequence). Trimming removed 4 bases at V and 2 bases at J, with 15 bases between. The CDR3 DNA is TGTGCCAGCAGCCAAGATGGGCAGGGGCAAGAGACCCAGTACTTC. As protein: CASSQDGQGQETQYF.

The chain links TRBV18 to TRBJ2-7; 7 nucleotides match TRBD1. Germline loops: CDR1 KGHSH, CDR2 LQKENI. This CDR3 comprises 14 residues. J was trimmed by 2 bases and V by 2 bases; bases with no gene match: 3. CDR3 in amino acids: CASSPMGQTYEQYF. The CDR3 coding sequence is TGTGCCAGCTCACCAATGGGACAGACCTACGAGCAGTACTTC.

The V and J genes are TRBV4-2 and TRBJ2-2; 8 bases match TRBD1. V shed 1 base, J shed 6 bases, and the junction held 10 bases outside the gene matches. The CDR3 is 17 amino acids. Germline V gives CDR1 LGHNA, CDR2 YNFKEQ. Here the CDR3 reads CASSQGRQGLRAGELFF. For the CDR3, the DNA is TGTGCCAGCAGCCAAGGCCGACAGGGGTTGAGGGCCGGGGAGCTGTTTTTT.

In its sample, this clone was seen a few times. The chain links TRBV4-2 to TRBJ1-1, with D perhaps matching TRBD1 (5 bases). The CDR3 has 14 residues. The V and J ends lost 0 bases and 10 bases respectively, with 15 bases between them. Germline assignment: CDR1 LGHNA and CDR2 YNFKEQ. As DNA, the CDR3 is TGTGCCAGCAGCCAAGAGGGGGGAAAAACAAGAGCTTTCTTT. This codes for CASSQEGGKTRAFF.

This clone appeared a single time. For the CDR3, the DNA is TGTGCCACCAGCAGCGGGGTCGGGAGTGTAAATGAGCAGTTCTTC. This codes for CATSSGVGSVNEQFF. V and J are TRBV15 and TRBJ2-1; tentatively, D is TRBD2 (6 bases). Germline V lookup: CDR1 LNHNV, CDR2 YYDKDF (reference sequence). The CDR3 totals 15 residues. Trimming took 3 bases from V and 7 from J, leaving 16 bases between them.

A remark on this clone: Other DNA sequences of this sample code for an identical CDR3. The chain carries TRBV19 and TRBJ2-5, with a weak D call TRBD1 (6 bases). Deletions cut 9 bases from V and 4 bases from J, with 12 bases between. The CDR3 is 12 residues long. The germline CDR1 and CDR2 sequences are LNHDA and SQIVND (reference sequence). The CDR3 sequence: CASRQAGETQYF. CDR3 sequence (DNA): TGTGCCAGCAGACAGGCGGGAGAGACCCAGTACTTC.

The chain joins TRBV7-2 to TRBJ2-7; 7 bases match TRBD2. Germline V gene sequence: CDR1 SGHTA, CDR2 FQGNSA. The CDR3 loop spans 12 amino acids. Losses at the gene ends were 11 bases for V and 5 bases for J; bases not matched to a gene: 9. CDR3 coding DNA: TGTGCCGCCTCACAAGCGGGAAACGAGCAGTACTTC. This sequence encodes CAASQAGNEQYF.

The chain uses TRBV19 and TRBJ2-1, with TRBD2 matching 7 bases. CDR3 length: 14 residues. Germline values: CDR1 LNHDA, CDR2 SQIVND (reference sequence). Trimming removed 4 bases from V and 10 bases from J; junction bases left unmatched: 10. For the CDR3, the DNA is TGTGCCAGTAGTAGGGGAGGGAGGGCCACCGAGCAGTTCTTC. As protein: CASSRGGRATEQFF. Based on the CDR3 plus reference TRBV19 and TRBJ2-1, the full variable domain is DGGITQSPKYLFRKEGQNVTLSCEQNLNHDAMYWYRQDPGQGLRLIYYSQIVNDFQKGDIAEGYSVSREKKESFPLTVTSAQKNPTAFYLCASSRGGRATEQFFGPGTRLTVL.

J is TRBJ1-1 and V is TRBV9; 8 bases fit TRBD1. This CDR3 comprises 15 residues. Germline CDR1 reads SGDLS; CDR2 reads YYNGEE. V lost 0 bases and J lost 8; bases outside the gene matches: 9. The CDR3 protein is CASSVETGVPLEAFF. The CDR3 DNA is TGTGCCAGCAGCGTAGAGACAGGGGTCCCACTAGAAGCTTTCTTT.

This sequence joins TRBV7-9 and TRBJ1-1, with D possibly TRBD1 on 6 matching bases. CDR1 is SEHNR and CDR2 is FQNEAQ in the germline V gene (reference sequence). Trimming left V 3 bases short and J 3 bases short, with 17 bases between. The CDR3 totals 16 residues. In DNA, the CDR3 is TGTGCCAGCAGCTTCGCTCAAGGACAGAGGTACACTGAAGCTTTCTTT. Translation: CASSFAQGQRYTEAFF.

This chain uses TRBV5-4 with TRBJ2-1, with 10 positions matching TRBD1. The CDR3 consists of 14 residues. Germline lookup yields CDR1 SGHNT and CDR2 YYREEE (reference sequence). V dropped 5 bases and J dropped 9; count of bases not matched to a gene: 8. CDR3: CASRRDRGPSEQFF. The CDR3 DNA is TGTGCCAGCAGGCGTGACAGGGGGCCAAGTGAGCAGTTCTTC.

J is TRBJ2-7 and V is TRBV6-5, with D unclear. V was clipped by 9 bases and J by 3 bases, with 9 bases between them. CDR3 length: 11 amino acids. Per the germline V gene, CDR1 is MNHEY and CDR2 is SVGAGI. The CDR3 protein is CASTGGYEQYF. As DNA, the CDR3 is TGTGCCAGTACGGGTGGCTACGAGCAGTACTTC.

This chain links TRBV27 with TRBJ1-1; weak D call: TRBD1 (5 bases). The CDR3 contains 13 residues. The V gene lost 3 bases and the J gene lost 4 bases, with 9 bases spanning the gap. Germline V CDR1 and CDR2: MNHEY, SMNVEV (reference sequence). CDR3 in amino acids: CASSLVGGTEAFF. The CDR3 nucleotides are TGTGCCAGCAGTTTGGTGGGGGGCACTGAAGCTTTCTTT.

This chain joins TRBV7-2 and TRBJ2-1; D remains unclear. Germline V gene sequence: CDR1 SGHTA, CDR2 FQGNSA. This CDR3 comprises 13 residues. The germline V and J ends were trimmed by 5 bases and 10 bases, with 15 bases remaining between them. The CDR3: CASSILDGGEQFF. Written as DNA, the CDR3 is TGTGCCAGCAGCATCCTTGATGGCGGAGAGCAGTTCTTC.

Note on this clone: One end of the junction is discordant with germline, which a read error may explain. The chain joins TRBV2 to TRBJ2-7; TRBD2 matches 9 bases. Germline V gene data show CDR1 as SNHLY and CDR2 as FYNNEI. This CDR3 has 14 residues. Here the CDR3 DNA reads TGTGCCAGTAGTGATAGCGGGGGAACCTACGAGCAGTACTTC. Its protein is CASSDSGGTYEQYF. Full variable domain (remainder filled in from reference TRBV2 and TRBJ2-7): EPEVTQTPSHQVTQMGQEVILRCVPISNHLYFYWYRQILGQKVEFLVSFYNNEISEKSEIFDDQFSVERPDGSNFTLKIRSTKLEDSAMYFCASSDSGGTYEQYFGPGTRLTVT.

The chain couples TRBV6-1 to TRBJ2-1, with 10 bases aligning to TRBD2. J gave up 7 bases and V 8 bases, and 5 bases lay outside the gene matches. Germline lookup yields CDR1 MNHNS and CDR2 SASEGT. The CDR3 runs to 13 residues. The CDR3: CASEAGGLNEQFF. CDR3 nucleotides: TGTGCCAGCGAAGCGGGGGGGCTTAATGAGCAGTTCTTC.

The gene calls are TRBV7-9 and TRBJ2-7; 7 bases line up with TRBD2. The CDR3 is 13 residues long. CDR1 SEHNR and CDR2 FQNEAQ come from the germline V gene (reference sequence). V dropped 5 bases and J dropped 3; count of bases not matched to a gene: 4. CDR3 in amino acids: CASSGPGGYEQYF. CDR3 DNA sequence: TGTGCCAGCAGCGGTCCGGGGGGCTACGAGCAGTACTTC.

V and J are TRBV11-2 and TRBJ2-7; TRBD1 matches at 7 bases. The CDR3 loop spans 16 amino acids. V shed 5 bases, J shed 3 bases, and the junction held 13 bases outside the gene matches. In germline, CDR1 is SGHAT, CDR2 FQNNGV. CDR3 protein: CASSRPIPTGLYEQYF. The DNA for the CDR3 is TGTGCCAGCAGCCGACCTATACCGACAGGGCTCTACGAGCAGTACTTC. Drawing the rest from reference TRBV11-2 and TRBJ2-7, the complete variable domain is EAGVAQSPRYKIIEKRQSVAFWCNPISGHATLYWYQQILGQGPKLLIQFQNNGVVDDSQLPKDRFSAERLKGVDSTLKIQPAKLEDSAVYLCASSRPIPTGLYEQYFGPGTRLTVT.

The genes are TRBV18 and TRBJ1-3, with TRBD1 as a possible D gene (6 bases). V lost 6 bases and J lost 1, with 7 bases in between. The CDR3 is 13 amino acids. The germline V gene has CDR1 KGHSH and CDR2 LQKENI. CDR3 sequence (DNA): TGTGCCAGCTCGGACAGTTCTGGAAACACCATATATTTT. The encoded protein is CASSDSSGNTIYF.

The chain couples TRBV6-5 to TRBJ1-6, with D tentatively TRBD1 (5 bases). The CDR3 extends over 14 amino acids. Germline lookup yields CDR1 MNHEY and CDR2 SVGAGI. Trimming stripped 1 base from V and 7 bases from J, with 8 bases between. Here the CDR3 reads CASSYLGVNSPLHF. The CDR3 DNA sequence: TGTGCCAGCAGTTACTTAGGGGTAAATTCACCCCTCCACTTT.

This chain connects TRBV6-4 to TRBJ2-1, with 7 bases matching TRBD2. The J segment lost 5 bases and the V segment lost 5 bases, leaving 3 bases of the junction unmatched. This CDR3 is built from 13 residues. Germline CDR1 MRHNA, CDR2 SNTAGT. In DNA form, the CDR3 reads TGTGCCAGCAGTTCACGGGAGGACAATGAGCAGTTCTTC. Translating it yields CASSSREDNEQFF.

The CDR3 nucleotides read TGTGCCAGCAGCCTTCAAACTACAGGCATCGGGCAGCCCCAGCATTTT. Amino acid sequence: CASSLQTTGIGQPQHF. The chain joins TRBV5-6 to TRBJ1-5, with D perhaps TRBD1 (5 bases). The CDR3 is 16 amino acids. Trimming took 4 bases from V and 7 from J, leaving 21 bases between them. Germline CDR1 reads SGHDT; CDR2 reads YYEEEE. The whole variable domain, filled in from reference TRBV5-6 and TRBJ1-5, reads DAGVTQSPTHLIKTRGQQVTLRCSPKSGHDTVSWYQQALGQGPQFIFQYYEEEERQRGNFPDRFSGHQFPNYSSELNVNALLLGDSALYLCASSLQTTGIGQPQHFGDGTRLSIL.

V usage is TRBV7-9 and J usage is TRBJ1-1; 7 nucleotides line up with TRBD1. Germline CDR1 and CDR2: SEHNR and FQNEAQ (reference sequence). V shed 5 bases and J 1 base; nucleotides not matched to a gene: 7. The CDR3 runs 15 residues. CDR3 sequence reads: CASSIRQGSNTEAFF. The CDR3 DNA sequence: TGTGCCAGCAGCATTAGACAGGGCTCGAACACTGAAGCTTTCTTT.

The gene calls are TRBV11-2 and TRBJ2-7, with 11 positions matching TRBD2. V lost 1 base to trimming and J lost 0 bases; unmatched junction nucleotides: 8. CDR1 is SGHAT, CDR2 FQNNGV, per germline. The length of the CDR3 is 18 residues. The CDR3 spells CASSLGVSGRVDSYEQYF. CDR3 DNA sequence: TGTGCCAGCAGCTTAGGTGTTAGCGGGAGGGTAGACTCCTACGAGCAGTACTTC. Combining the CDR3 with reference TRBV11-2 and TRBJ2-7 gives the whole variable domain EAGVAQSPRYKIIEKRQSVAFWCNPISGHATLYWYQQILGQGPKLLIQFQNNGVVDDSQLPKDRFSAERLKGVDSTLKIQPAKLEDSAVYLCASSLGVSGRVDSYEQYFGPGTRLTVT.

The rearrangement links TRBV13 to TRBJ1-4; 7 nucleotides agree with TRBD1. Losses at the gene ends were 3 bases for V and 1 base for J; bases not matched to a gene: 11. The CDR3 covers 18 residues. Germline CDR1 and CDR2: PRHDT and FYEKMQ (reference sequence). CDR3 coding DNA: TGTGCCAGCAGCTTTAGATTTCTGGCAGGGGGAACTAATGAAAAACTGTTTTTT. This sequence encodes CASSFRFLAGGTNEKLFF.

This chain connects TRBV4-3 to TRBJ2-5; possible D gene TRBD2, 6 bases. Germline values: CDR1 LGHNA, CDR2 YSLEER. The CDR3 is made up of 15 amino acids. The V end lost 0 bases, the J end lost 9 bases, and 17 bases lay between the germline ends. DNA of the CDR3: TGCGCCAGCAGCCAAGAAGGGACTTTGGGTGAAGCCCAGTACTTC. Residues: CASSQEGTLGEAQYF.

The chain is built from TRBV2 and TRBJ1-2; D remains ambiguous. There are 14 residues in the CDR3. Trimming removed 4 bases at V and 4 bases at J, with 13 bases between. Germline V gives CDR1 SNHLY, CDR2 FYNNEI. The CDR3 spells CASSAGPEVYGYTF. In DNA form, the CDR3 reads TGTGCCAGCAGTGCCGGGCCGGAGGTCTATGGCTACACCTTC.

V gene TRBV4-3 combines with J gene TRBJ2-2; 13 nucleotides match TRBD2. CDR3 size: 16 residues. CDR1 LGHNA and CDR2 YSLEER come from the germline V gene. The ends lost 2 bases at V and 6 bases at J; junction bases unmatched: 3. In nucleotides, the CDR3 is TGCGCCAGCAGCCAACCTGGGACTAGCGGGGCCGGGGAGCTGTTTTTT. Protein product: CASSQPGTSGAGELFF.

This sequence joins TRBV5-5 and TRBJ2-7, with D possibly being TRBD2 (6 bases). CDR3 length: 14 amino acids. Trimming shortened V by 6 bases and J by 4 bases, and 17 bases separated the two germline ends. Germline lookup yields CDR1 SGHKS and CDR2 YYEKEE (reference sequence). CDR3 residues: CASTRSHGGYEQYF. The CDR3 nucleotides read TGTGCCAGCACTCGGTCTCACGGAGGGTACGAGCAGTACTTC.

The V and J genes are TRBV7-8 and TRBJ1-1; TRBD1 is a possible D gene (6 bases). Trimming took off 3 bases at V and 0 bases at J, with 11 bases between the two ends. Germline V CDR1 and CDR2: SGHVS, FQNEAQ. The CDR3 runs 15 residues. This CDR3 is CASSFHTGMNTEAFF. CDR3 nucleotides: TGTGCCAGCAGCTTCCACACAGGGATGAACACTGAAGCTTTCTTT. Drawing the rest from reference TRBV7-8 and TRBJ1-1, the complete variable domain is GAGVSQSPRYKVAKRGQDVALRCDPISGHVSLFWYQQALGQGPEFLTYFQNEAQLDKSGLPSDRFFAERPEGSVSTLKIQRTQQEDSAVYLCASSFHTGMNTEAFFGQGTRLTVV.